The rows below give T cell receptor beta chains drawn from one sample of a study of blood T cell repertoires in COVID-19. Profiling relied on immunoSEQ multiplex PCR, and the TCRdb table lists in-frame clones only, not all of them. The sample has 370,000 or so clones, more than 70% seen once. Sequences were obtained from PBMCs or T cells enriched from blood (not recorded which). The receptors shown here come from a man younger than 45 who had recovered from COVID-19. Both conserved end residues are part of each CDR3. The D gene is left open where the match is weak. The size of a clone is reported for some rows only, either as once, few or many, or as a class for expanded clones.

TRBD1	TRBJ2-7	TRBV25-1	once	13	CASGDRGPRGQYF	TGTGCCAGCGGCGACAGGGGCCCACGGGGGCAGTACTTC
TRBD1	TRBJ1-4	TRBV3-1/TRBV3-2	.	16	CASSQATSRGNEKLFF	TGTGCCAGCAGCCAAGCCACTTCCAGGGGGAACGAAAAACTGTTTTTT
TRBD2	TRBJ2-3	TRBV7-9	.	15	CASSLARGAKDTQYF	TGTGCCAGCAGCTTGGCGCGGGGGGCCAAAGATACGCAGTATTTT
.	TRBJ1-3	TRBV5-1	.	15	CASSLIASSGNTIYF	TGCGCCAGCAGCTTGATTGCGTCTTCTGGAAACACCATATATTTT
.	TRBJ1-2	TRBV12-3/TRBV12-4	.	12	CASSFNRDSDTF	TGTGCCAGCAGTTTCAACCGGGATTCTGACACCTTC
.	TRBJ2-7	TRBV7-9	.	16	CASSHIDRTFKNEQYF	TGTGCCAGCAGCCACATAGACAGGACGTTTAAGAACGAGCAGTACTTC
.	TRBJ1-5	TRBV6-1	.	17	CASSEALRGSRHQPQHF	TGTGCCAGCAGTGAAGCGCTAAGGGGGTCCCGCCATCAGCCCCAGCATTTT
.	TRBJ1-2	TRBV30	.	11	CAWSFNYGYTF	TGTGCCTGGAGCTTTAACTATGGCTACACCTTC
TRBD1	TRBJ1-2	TRBV12-5	.	16	CASGSPGQVTFYGYTF	TGTGCTAGTGGTTCACCGGGACAGGTGACTTTCTATGGCTACACCTTC
TRBD2	TRBJ2-7	TRBV10-2	.	11	CASRGGYEQYF	TGCGCCAGCAGGGGGGGGTACGAGCAGTACTTC
.	TRBJ2-4	TRBV7-9	.	16	CASSFAASDTKNIQYF	TGTGCCAGCAGCTTCGCGGCTAGCGACACCAAAAACATTCAGTACTTC
TRBD2	TRBJ2-3	TRBV6-5	.	15	CASRKTSGGIDTQYF	TGTGCCAGCCGAAAGACTAGCGGGGGGATAGATACGCAGTATTTT
.	TRBJ2-6	TRBV3-1/TRBV3-2	.	15	CASSHMTAGANVLTF	TGTGCCAGCAGCCACATGACAGCTGGGGCCAACGTCCTGACTTTC
.	TRBJ2-7	TRBV3-1/TRBV3-2	once	13	CASAAGISYEQYF	TGTGCCAGTGCAGCAGGGATCTCCTACGAGCAGTACTTC
TRBD1	TRBJ2-7	TRBV30	.	15	CASPQPGTGYGEQYF	TGTGCCTCCCCCCAGCCCGGGACAGGGTATGGGGAGCAGTACTTC
.	TRBJ2-2	TRBV10-3	.	14	CAIGRGENTGELFF	TGTGCCATCGGCCGCGGGGAGAACACCGGGGAGCTGTTTTTT
.	TRBJ2-1	TRBV5-1	.	15	CASSLQGLRYNEQFF	TGCGCCAGCAGCTTGCAGGGCCTTCGCTACAATGAGCAGTTCTTC
.	TRBJ1-6	TRBV10-3	.	16	CAISDPTREIGSPLHF	TGTGCCATCAGTGATCCGACTAGGGAGATTGGATCACCCCTCCACTTT
TRBD1	TRBJ1-3	TRBV18	.	19	CASSPIATGGDNAGNTIYF	TGTGCCAGCTCACCAATCGCTACAGGGGGAGACAACGCTGGAAACACCATATATTTT
.	TRBJ1-2	TRBV5-4	.	13	CASSLSGVYGYTF	TGTGCCAGCAGCTTATCGGGGGTCTATGGCTACACCTTC
TRBD1	TRBJ2-3	TRBV2	few	13	CARPGQNTDTQYF	TGTGCCAGACCGGGACAGAACACAGATACGCAGTATTTT
.	TRBJ2-3	TRBV29-1	.	10	CSVATDTQYF	TGCAGCGTTGCGACAGATACGCAGTATTTT
TRBD1	TRBJ1-4	TRBV10-3	.	19	CAISEPNGQGARRGEKLFF	TGTGCCATCAGTGAGCCCAATGGACAGGGGGCACGCCGTGGGGAAAAACTGTTTTTT
TRBD2	TRBJ2-7	TRBV12-3/TRBV12-4	once	13	CASSSGGAYEQYF	TGTGCCAGCAGCTCTGGGGGGGCCTACGAGCAGTACTTC
TRBD1	TRBJ1-1	TRBV4-2	.	17	CASSHSGTGLVNTEAFF	TGTGCCAGCAGCCACTCCGGGACAGGGCTCGTGAACACTGAAGCTTTCTTT
.	TRBJ1-3	TRBV12-3/TRBV12-4	.	13	CASSSLDRNTIYF	TGTGCCAGCAGCTCACTCGATCGAAACACCATATATTTT
TRBD1	TRBJ2-7	TRBV6-5	.	15	CASCPGTGVFYEQYF	TGTGCCAGCTGCCCCGGGACAGGGGTATTCTACGAGCAGTACTTC
TRBD1	TRBJ2-1	TRBV10-1	.	13	CASSAGQGNEQFF	TGCGCCAGCAGTGCGGGACAGGGCAATGAGCAGTTCTTC
.	TRBJ2-1	TRBV10-1	.	13	CASTGTAGVKLFF	TGCGCCAGCACCGGGACAGCGGGGGTCAAACTGTTCTTC
TRBD1	TRBJ1-1	TRBV12-3/TRBV12-4	.	13	CASRATGGTEAFF	TGTGCCAGCAGGGCGACAGGGGGCACTGAAGCTTTCTTT
TRBD1	TRBJ1-1	TRBV29-1	.	13	CSGDRGRNTEAFF	TGCAGCGGAGACAGGGGGCGGAACACTGAAGCTTTCTTT
TRBD1	TRBJ2-7	TRBV30	.	13	CAWSPGTAYEQYF	TGTGCCTGGAGTCCTGGGACAGCCTACGAGCAGTACTTC
TRBD1	TRBJ2-7	TRBV6-5	.	15	CASSYSWTGHTEQYF	TGTGCCAGCAGTTACTCCTGGACAGGGCACACTGAGCAGTACTTC
TRBD1	TRBJ1-2	TRBV13	.	14	CASSTDREPHGYTF	TGTGCCAGCAGCACCGACAGGGAACCCCATGGCTACACCTTC
TRBD1	TRBJ2-5	TRBV18	.	14	CASSLFTGEETQYF	TGTGCCAGCTCACTCTTTACAGGGGAAGAGACCCAGTACTTC
.	TRBJ1-2	TRBV6-6	.	13	CASSYGIRDGYTF	TGTGCCAGCAGTTACGGAATCCGGGATGGCTACACCTTC
.	TRBJ2-3	TRBV30	.	14	CAWSAGGGTDTQYF	TGTGCCTGGAGCGCCGGGGGAGGCACAGATACGCAGTATTTT
TRBD1	TRBJ2-1	TRBV30	.	15	CAWSARTGAYNEQFF	TGTGCCTGGAGTGCGAGGACAGGGGCCTACAATGAGCAGTTCTTC
TRBD2	TRBJ2-1	TRBV27	.	15	CASSFETSGYNEQFF	TGTGCCAGCAGTTTTGAAACTAGCGGGTACAATGAGCAGTTCTTC
.	TRBJ1-2	TRBV19	.	13	CASSQQGDYGYTF	TGTGCCAGTAGTCAACAGGGCGACTATGGCTACACCTTC
TRBD1	TRBJ2-2	TRBV6-6	.	15	CASRSRQGDTGELFF	TGTGCCAGCAGGAGCAGACAGGGAGACACCGGGGAGCTGTTTTTT
.	TRBJ1-1	TRBV7-2	.	14	CASSLVGSNTEAFF	TGTGCCAGCAGCTTAGTCGGGAGTAACACTGAAGCTTTCTTT
TRBD1	TRBJ1-1	TRBV18	.	14	CASSPGTGNTEAFF	TGTGCCAGCTCACCAGGGACAGGGAACACTGAAGCTTTCTTT
.	TRBJ2-3	TRBV5-1	.	15	CASSGRQGLGDTQYF	TGCGCCAGCAGCGGGCGGCAGGGCTTAGGGGATACGCAGTATTTT